This T cell receptor (beta chain) was observed in a study of blood T cell repertoires in COVID-19. CDR3 length: 14 residues. The V end lost 8 bases, the J end lost 1 base, and 14 bases lay between the germline ends. Germline assignment: CDR1 MDHEN and CDR2 SYDVKM. In the authors' methods: Using reference gene primer amplification, nucleated cell counts were estimated. TCRdb's copy holds only in-frame clones and misses some; the assay was immunoSEQ multiplex PCR. V, J and clone size reflect that table, while D and trimming were determined from the DNA. The data show around 150,000 clones, with roughly four fifths seen just once and approximately 9.4% held by the top ten.

V usage is TRBV28 and J usage is TRBJ1-1; a possible D gene is TRBD1 (5 bases). This clonotype was sampled from a woman aged 45-59 years with active or convalescent COVID-19. Source material: peripheral blood. The chain's CDR3 is CASASGGTNTEAFF. For the CDR3, the DNA is TGTGCCAGCGCTTCCGGGGGGACGAACACTGAAGCTTTCTTT.